This TCR beta chain emerged from a study of identical twins. Study-level results: Twins showed weaker excess sharing in their beta out-of-frame sequences. Monozygotic twins shared more out-of-frame TCR alpha than recombination models predicted.

In every case, the donor was a healthy Caucasian. TCRdb reprocessed the 5' RACE reads via MiXCR and lists one record per CDR3 protein. Here the sample spans 200,000 to 300,000 distinct CDR3 sequences, more than 9% being singletons. This clonotype has a count of ten or more. Its target is unknown. The CDR3 runs to 15 residues. The V gene end was trimmed by 1 base and the J gene end by 5 bases; junction bases not matched to a gene: 7. Germline assignment: CDR1 SGHTA and CDR2 FQGNSA. This TCR was recovered from a man over 45 in good health. The V call is TRBV7-2, the J call TRBJ2-5; 7 positions agree with TRBD1. Sample: memory T cells sorted from blood. DNA for the CDR3: TGTGCCAGCAGCTTAGACCCGACAGGGCAGGAGACCCAGTACTTC. It translates to CASSLDPTGQETQYF.